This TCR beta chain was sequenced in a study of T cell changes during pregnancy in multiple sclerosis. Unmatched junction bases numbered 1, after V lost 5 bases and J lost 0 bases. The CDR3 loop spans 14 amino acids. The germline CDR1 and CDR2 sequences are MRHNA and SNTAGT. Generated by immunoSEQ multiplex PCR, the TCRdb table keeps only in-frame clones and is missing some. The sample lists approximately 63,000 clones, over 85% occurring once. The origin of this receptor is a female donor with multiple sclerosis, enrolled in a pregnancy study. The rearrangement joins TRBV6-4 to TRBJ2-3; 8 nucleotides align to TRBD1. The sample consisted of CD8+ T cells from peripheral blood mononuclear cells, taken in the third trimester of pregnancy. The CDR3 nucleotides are TGTGCCAGCAGTAGACAGGGGAGCACAGATACGCAGTATTTT. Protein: CASSRQGSTDTQYF.